This T cell receptor beta chain is from a study of T cell repertoires in cytomegalovirus infection (dated by TCRdb to about 2019). Notes on the research overall: The HLA type of each donor mattered for the analysis, because public TCR beta signatures pointed to carriage of CMV infection along with the matching HLA type. On the study overall, not on this receptor specifically: The ex vivo response was dominated by HLA-C-restricted CMV-specific TCR beta clonotypes, which also provided the single most frequent clonotype in two of eight donors. In both this cohort and an independent roughly 330-donor cohort, the cumulative frequency of public TCR beta family members distinguished carriers of CMV infection plus the relevant HLA type.

The CDR3, cysteine through phenylalanine, is 16 amino acids long. Only the CDR3 DNA is retained, 48 bases long and in frame from the first base. V is clipped by 6 bases and J by 7 bases, and the sequence between their germline boundaries is 19 bases long. Via the germline V gene, CDR1 is MDHEN and CDR2 SYDVKM. This clonotype was counted at least ten times. The specificity of this receptor is unknown. One base away there is no much larger clone; base qualities are not given. For sequencing, an Illumina HiSeq 1500 was employed. TCRdb handled the public reads itself, with Q25 trimming in fastp and clone calling in MiXCR, and kept productive beta chains. Here each entry gathers all rows of one CDR3 protein and keeps the most common genes and DNA. The sample profile shows 310,000 or so distinct CDR3 sequences; about 9.1% of them were found once. Around 2.5% of the sample goes to the ten largest clones.

The material sequenced was PBMCs. This TCR was recovered from a human donor in good health (CMV status not recorded). Some clones in this sample may be carry-over from other donors' samples. The chain links TRBV28 with TRBJ1-6, with the D gene uncertain. The nucleotide sequence reads TGTGCCAGCAGGGCATACCAAGCCATGTCGAATTCACCCCTCCACTTT. This encodes CASRAYQAMSNSPLHF.